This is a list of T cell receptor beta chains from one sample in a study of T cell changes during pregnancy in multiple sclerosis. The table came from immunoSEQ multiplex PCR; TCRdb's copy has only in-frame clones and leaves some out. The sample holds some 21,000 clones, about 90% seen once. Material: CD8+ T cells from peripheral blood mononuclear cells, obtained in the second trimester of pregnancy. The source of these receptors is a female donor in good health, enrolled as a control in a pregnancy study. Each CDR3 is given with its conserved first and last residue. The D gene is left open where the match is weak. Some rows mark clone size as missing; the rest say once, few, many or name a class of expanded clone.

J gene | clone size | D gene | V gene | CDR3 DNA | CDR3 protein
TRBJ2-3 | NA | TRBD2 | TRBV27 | TGTGCCAGCAGCCTACTAGCGGGAGGCACAGATACGCAGTATTTT | CASSLLAGGTDTQYF
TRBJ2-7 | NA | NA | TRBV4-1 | TGCGCCAGCAGCCAATCAGAGCTGAGGGCGAGAACCTACGAGCAGTACTTC | CASSQSELRARTYEQYF
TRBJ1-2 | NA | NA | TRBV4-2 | TGTGCCAGCAGCCAAGCTGCGGGGGCACCTCGCGGCTACACCTTC | CASSQAAGAPRGYTF
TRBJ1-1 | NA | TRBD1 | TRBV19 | TGTGCCAGTAGTCCCGGACAGGAGACTGAAGCTTTCTTT | CASSPGQETEAFF
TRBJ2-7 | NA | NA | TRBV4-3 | TGCGCCAGCAGCCAAGATCGGGGATACGAGCAGTACTTC | CASSQDRGYEQYF
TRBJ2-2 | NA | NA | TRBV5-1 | TGCGCCACCCGCGGGACAGAAGGACCCGGGGAGCTGTTTTTT | CATRGTEGPGELFF
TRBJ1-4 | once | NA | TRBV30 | TGTGCCTGGAGCCCGGGTGGACATGATAATGAAAAACTGTTTTTT | CAWSPGGHDNEKLFF
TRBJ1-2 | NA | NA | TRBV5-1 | TGCGCCAGCAGCTTGGAGGGGTTTAACTATGGCTACACCTTC | CASSLEGFNYGYTF
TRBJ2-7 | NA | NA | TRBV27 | TGTGCCAGCAGTACGGACTCGTCCTACGAGCAGTACTTC | CASSTDSSYEQYF
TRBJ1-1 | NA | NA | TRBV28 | TGTGCCAGCAGTTTAAAACAGGGGAACACTGAAGCTTTCTTT | CASSLKQGNTEAFF
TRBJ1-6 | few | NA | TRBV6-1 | TGTGCCAGCGAAGGAGGGTCAGATAATTCACCCCTCCACTTT | CASEGGSDNSPLHF
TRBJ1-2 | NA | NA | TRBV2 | TGTGCCATCCAAGGGGGGGGGAACTATGGCTACACCTTC | CAIQGGGNYGYTF
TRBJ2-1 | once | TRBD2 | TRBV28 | TGTGCCAGCAGTTTAAGGGTTGCGGGAGCCGGGAATGAGCAGTTCTTC | CASSLRVAGAGNEQFF
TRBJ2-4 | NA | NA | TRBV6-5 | TGTGCCAGCAGTTCCGAGCCCCGAAAAAACATTCAGTACTTC | CASSSEPRKNIQYF
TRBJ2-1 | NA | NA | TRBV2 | TGTGCCAGCATTCCCCGAGGAGACAATGAGCAGTTCTTC | CASIPRGDNEQFF
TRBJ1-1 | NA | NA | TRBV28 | TGTGCCAGCAGTTTAGGGGACACGAAGGAAAACACTGAAGCTTTCTTT | CASSLGDTKENTEAFF
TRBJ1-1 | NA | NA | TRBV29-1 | TGCAGCCTCTGCCCCGGGGGGTACACTGAAGCTTTCTTT | CSLCPGGYTEAFF
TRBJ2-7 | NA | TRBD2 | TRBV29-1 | TGCAGCGTTGTGGGACTAGCGGGAGGTCTCGAGCAGTACTTC | CSVVGLAGGLEQYF
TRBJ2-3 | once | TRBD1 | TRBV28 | TGTGCCAGCAGTTTACTCCCCGGGACAGGTTCCACAGATACGCAGTATTTT | CASSLLPGTGSTDTQYF
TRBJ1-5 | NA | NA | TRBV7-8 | TGTGCCAGCAGCCCCGGACGGAGGCTTGTCGATCAGCCCCAGCATTTT | CASSPGRRLVDQPQHF
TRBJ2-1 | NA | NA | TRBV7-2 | TGTGCCAGCAGCTCAGAGGTTAGCGGAGCTCTGGGAAATGAGCAGTTCTTC | CASSSEVSGALGNEQFF
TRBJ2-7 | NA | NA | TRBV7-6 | TGTGCCAGCAGCTTAGGTGAAGGGGTTCCCTACGAGCAGTACTTC | CASSLGEGVPYEQYF